This T cell receptor beta chain was observed in a study of post-analysis software for immune sequencing data. Study-level results: A few TRBV segments occurring more often in patients than controls included TRBV5-6, TRBV5-1 and TRBV20-1.

Libraries were made from TCR beta cDNA, and they carried unique molecular identifiers. TCRdb re-analysed the PCR reads in MiXCR, keeping a single row per CDR3 protein. The sample includes some 370,000 distinct CDR3 sequences, approximately 38% of them seen just once. Only a few counts were recorded for this clonotype. The antigen remains unidentified. V was clipped by 6 bases and J by 1 base; unmatched bases: 3. This CDR3 is built from 14 residues. Germline-derived CDR1 and CDR2 are SQVTM and ANQGSEA. Sequencing was done on a sample of blood. This chain joins TRBV29-1 and TRBJ2-5; TRBD2 matches at 12 bases. This receptor was taken from a girl under 18 with multiple sclerosis. The DNA for the CDR3 is TGCAGCGTAAGACTAGCGGGGGCCCAAGAGACCCAGTACTTC. Amino acids: CSVRLAGAQETQYF.